The 8 T cell receptor beta chains in this list originate from one sample, sequenced in a study of PD-1 blockade in mismatch repair-deficient tumors. Only in-frame clones appear in the TCRdb table, and some are missing; sequencing was by immunoSEQ multiplex PCR. The sample records some 10,000 clones, over 70% being singletons. Which antigens these TCRs recognize remains unknown. The time point was: roughly 10-day in vitro stimulation with candidate neoantigen peptide 7. The material sequenced was cells cultured in vitro, taken from a patient treated with pembrolizumab. The receptors come from an adult with mismatch repair-deficient cancer.

The chain links TRBV6-1 to TRBJ2-7; D is undetermined. This CDR3 has 14 residues. CDR1 and CDR2 (germline): MNHNS, SASEGT. Trimming took off 7 bases at V and 0 bases at J, with 13 bases between the two ends. The CDR3 nucleotides read TGTGCCAGCACCCAAAGTGGGATCTCCTACGAGCAGTACTTC. Translated: CASTQSGISYEQYF.

The chain is built from TRBV9 and TRBJ2-7; D perhaps matches TRBD2 (5 bases). Trimming shortened V by 4 bases and J by 4 bases, and 27 bases separated the two germline ends. There are 18 residues in the CDR3. CDR1 is SGDLS and CDR2 is YYNGEE in the germline V gene. CDR3 DNA: TGTGCCAGCAGCCCTCACCGGGAAAGGTCGTTGTTCGGATACGAGCAGTACTTC. This codes for CASSPHRERSLFGYEQYF.

The chain carries TRBV6-5 and TRBJ1-6; the match to TRBD1 covers 8 bases. Trimming took 2 bases from V and 8 from J; bases not matched to a gene: 2. Germline CDR1 and CDR2: MNHEY and SVGAGI. The CDR3 is 14 residues long. The CDR3 is CASSYETGDSPLHF. CDR3 bases: TGTGCCAGCAGTTACGAGACAGGGGATTCACCCCTCCACTTT.

The chain carries TRBV2 and TRBJ1-1; 11 bases align to TRBD1. V lost 5 bases and J lost 8; bases outside the gene matches: 4. The CDR3 totals 13 residues. The germline V gene encodes CDR1 SNHLY and CDR2 FYNNEI. CDR3 nucleotide sequence: TGTGCCAGCAGTTCCGGGACAGGGGGGGAAGCTTTCTTT. It codes for CASSSGTGGEAFF.

This clone appeared once. This chain connects TRBV11-1 to TRBJ1-2, with 7 bases identical to TRBD1. V was clipped by 5 bases and J by 3 bases; unmatched bases: 3. The length of the CDR3 is 13 residues. Germline CDR1 SGHAT, CDR2 FQDESV (reference sequence). CDR3 residues: CASSITGDYGYTF. The CDR3 DNA reads as TGTGCCAGCAGCATCACAGGGGACTATGGCTACACCTTC.

The rearrangement links TRBV18 to TRBJ1-1, with D perhaps TRBD1 (5 bases). Trimming took off 5 bases at V and 3 bases at J, with 10 bases between the two ends. The V gene's germline CDR1 is KGHSH and CDR2 LQKENI. This CDR3 comprises 13 residues. The CDR3 region is CASSSREDTEAFF. The CDR3 bases are TGTGCCAGCTCAAGCAGGGAGGACACTGAAGCTTTCTTT.

The V gene is TRBV20-1, the J gene TRBJ2-5; D remains ambiguous. The ends were cut back, 6 bases at V and 7 bases at J, with 12 bases in the middle. CDR3 length: 11 residues. Per germline, CDR1 DFQATT and CDR2 SNEGSKA (reference sequence). The CDR3 loop reads CSALLAGTQYF. In nucleotides, the CDR3 is TGCAGTGCACTCTTGGCCGGGACCCAGTACTTC.

The table lists this clone with a few counts. V and J are TRBV7-3 and TRBJ2-1; weak D call: TRBD1 (6 bases). This CDR3 region has 13 residues. Looked up from germline, CDR1 is SGHTA and CDR2 is FQGTGA. Trimming removed 5 bases at V and 4 bases at J, with 9 bases between. The CDR3 sequence is CASSRTGYNEQFF. CDR3 nucleotide sequence: TGTGCCAGCAGCAGAACAGGGTACAATGAGCAGTTCTTC.